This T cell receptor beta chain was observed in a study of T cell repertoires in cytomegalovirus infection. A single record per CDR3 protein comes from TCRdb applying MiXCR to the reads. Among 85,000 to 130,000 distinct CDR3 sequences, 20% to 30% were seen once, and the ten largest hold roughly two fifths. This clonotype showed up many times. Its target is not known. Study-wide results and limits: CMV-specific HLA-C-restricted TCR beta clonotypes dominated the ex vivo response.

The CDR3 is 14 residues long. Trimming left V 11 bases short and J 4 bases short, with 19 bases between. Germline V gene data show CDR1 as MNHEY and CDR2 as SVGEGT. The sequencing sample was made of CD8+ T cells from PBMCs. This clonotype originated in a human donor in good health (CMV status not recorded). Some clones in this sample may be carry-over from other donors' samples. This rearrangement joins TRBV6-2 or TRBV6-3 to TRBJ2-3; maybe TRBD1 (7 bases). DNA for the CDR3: TGTGCCGGCCAAAGGAGGGGGCCACCAGATACGCAGTATTTT. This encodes CAGQRRGPPDTQYF.